The count of the clone carrying this TCR beta chain is one. Its target is not known. The junction had 4 bases not matched to a gene; V was cut back by 0 bases and J by 4 bases. The CDR3 totals 16 residues. The germline gives CDR1 KGHSH, CDR2 LQKENI. The data originate from a study of T cell repertoires in cytomegalovirus infection. Study as a whole: The study used recently identified HLA-C-restricted and well-studied HLA-B-restricted CMV epitopes. From public TCR beta signatures came an indication of both CMV infection and matching HLA type. Broader study findings: It was HLA-C-restricted CMV-specific TCR beta clonotypes that dominated the response ex vivo. Identification of carriers of CMV plus the relevant HLA was achieved through cumulative public TCR beta family frequency.

From the reads, TCRdb called clonotypes with MiXCR, one entry per CDR3 protein. Counted here are fewer than 1,000,000 distinct CDR3 sequences, roughly a third occurring once; the ten biggest clones make up roughly an eighth. The input for sequencing was cultured CD8+ T cells from PBMCs, taken from culture after CMV antigen stimulation. The genes are TRBV18 and TRBJ1-1; 11 bases align to TRBD1. This clonotype originated in a human donor in good health (CMV status not recorded). Some clones in this sample may be carry-over from other donors' samples. This CDR3 is CASSPPGQGVVTEAFF. CDR3 in DNA: TGTGCCAGCTCACCACCGGGACAGGGGGTTGTCACTGAAGCTTTCTTT.